The 4 T cell receptor beta chains below all came from one sample that was sequenced in a study of cytotoxic CD8 clonotypes in ibrutinib-treated CLL listed by TCRdb under 2021. The library was made by the immunoSEQ multiplex PCR assay. TCRdb mirrors the immuneACCESS table, restricted to in-frame sequences. Some clones are absent from its copies; in checked studies, under half trace to an unresolved V gene, and the reason for the others is unknown. This sample comprises about 160,000 clones, 70% to 85% of them detected only once. Of the sample, about 5% falls within the top ten clones. Read against the paper, the sample's time point label means: 24 months on ibrutinib. The source material was PBMCs, sampled after 24 months of ibrutinib treatment. These receptor sequences come from a human donor with chronic lymphocytic leukemia.

The chain links TRBV19 to TRBJ1-3; 8 positions agree with TRBD1. CDR3 size: 16 residues. Germline lookup yields CDR1 LNHDA and CDR2 SQIVND (reference sequence). With 1 base clipped from V and 0 bases from J, the junction kept 2 bases outside the gene matches. This CDR3 reads CASSIGGTGSGNTIYF. In nucleotides, the CDR3 is TGTGCCAGTAGTATAGGTGGGACAGGCTCTGGAAACACCATATATTTT.

This clone was found once. The chain couples TRBV7-3 to TRBJ1-1, with D unresolved. Per germline, CDR1 SGHTA and CDR2 FQGTGA. The CDR3 is 14 amino acids. Trimming removed 3 bases at V and 0 bases at J, with 8 bases between. The CDR3: CASSFTWVNTEAFF. The DNA for the CDR3 is TGTGCCAGCAGCTTCACGTGGGTGAACACTGAAGCTTTCTTT. Variable domain in full (rest from reference TRBV7-3 and TRBJ1-1): GAGVSQTPSNKVTEKGKYVELRCDPISGHTALYWYRQSLGQGPEFLIYFQGTGAADDSGLPNDRFFAVRPEGSVSTLKIQRTERGDSAVYLCASSFTWVNTEAFFGQGTRLTVV.

The rearrangement links TRBV19 to TRBJ1-2; D might be TRBD1 (5 bases). V lost 3 bases and J lost 6, with 11 bases in between. Germline-derived CDR1 and CDR2 are LNHDA and SQIVND (reference sequence). The CDR3 runs to 13 residues. The CDR3 is CASSIVGTNGYTF. In nucleotides, the CDR3 is TGTGCCAGTAGTATCGTCGGGACGAATGGCTACACCTTC.

This clone was seen a single time. V is TRBV29-1 and J is TRBJ2-7; 9 bases agree with TRBD1. Germline CDR1 SQVTM, CDR2 ANQGSEA. The CDR3 consists of 14 residues. Trimming took 0 bases from V and 5 from J; bases not matched to a gene: 5. CDR3 sequence reads: CSVEDRDRAHEQYF. The CDR3 DNA is TGCAGCGTTGAAGATCGGGACAGGGCCCACGAGCAGTACTTC.